This T cell receptor beta chain was identified during a study of naive and memory T cell subsets. Findings and limits, study-wide: Naive repertoires, especially CD8, held a few larger clonotypes, possibly memory cells re-expressing CD45RA.

This clonotype was counted between two and nine times. The antigen remains unidentified. Both TRBC1 and TRBC2 were covered by a beta constant-region primer of two equimolar oligonucleotides. The ligated cDNA underwent four PCR rounds using SP2 and nested alpha and beta constant-region primers. TCRdb reprocessed the UMI-ligation and nested PCR reads with MiXCR, giving one entry per CDR3 protein. Of 150,000 or so distinct CDR3 sequences in the sample, approximately 22% were seen once. Trimming stripped 2 bases from V and 7 bases from J, with 11 bases between. CDR3 length: 13 residues. Germline V lookup: CDR1 MNHEY, CDR2 SMNVEV (reference sequence).

The TCR originated in a human donor in good health. V is TRBV27 and J is TRBJ2-5, with unresolved D. The sequencing input was naive CD4+ T cells from blood. CDR3 sequence (DNA): TGTGCCAGCAGTTTAAAGTATTTAGGGACCCAGTACTTC. Translated, it gives CASSLKYLGTQYF.